The 32 T cell receptor beta chains below come from one sample, sequenced in a study of cytomegalovirus exposure and HLA in healthy donors listed by TCRdb under 2017. The method was the immunoSEQ multiplex PCR assay. For the multiplex PCR, a mixture combining 60 forward primers for TCR Vbeta segments and 13 reverse primers for TCR Jbeta segments was used. TCRdb took this table from immuneACCESS and kept in-frame rearrangements with V and J called. Such tables lack part of the clones; where checked against another copy, unresolved V genes explain under half of the gap, and the rest is unexplained. In this sample the table shows 150,000 to 200,000 clones, over 75% of which occur a single time. Approximately 2.4% of the sample comes from the top ten. What was sequenced was PBMCs. The receptors originated from a woman between 50 and 59 years old in good health and CMV-seronegative.

This clone appeared a single time. This chain connects TRBV6-5 to TRBJ2-5, with TRBD1 matching over 7 bases. CDR3 size: 14 residues. Germline V lookup: CDR1 MNHEY, CDR2 SVGAGI. Germline trimming cut 4 bases from V and 10 bases from J; bases unmatched to any gene: 12. The CDR3 reads CASSSADRDSNQYF. CDR3 nucleotides: TGTGCCAGCAGTTCCGCCGACAGGGATAGTAACCAGTACTTC.

The chain combines TRBV7-6 with TRBJ2-1; 9 bases are a match to TRBD2. Germline V gene data show CDR1 as SGHVS and CDR2 as FNYEAQ. Trimming cost V 5 bases and J 1 base; bases outside gene matches: 3. This CDR3 has 15 amino acids. The CDR3 coding sequence is TGTGCCAGCAGCCCGCTAGCGGGGTCCTACAATGAGCAGTTCTTC. It is translated as CASSPLAGSYNEQFF.

The V call is TRBV5-5, the J call TRBJ2-7; TRBD2 matches 12 bases. The CDR3 is 16 residues long. CDR1 SGHKS and CDR2 YYEKEE come from the germline V gene (reference sequence). The junction had 2 bases not matched to a gene; V was cut back by 1 base and J by 0 bases. The CDR3 region has the DNA TGTGCCAGCAGCTTGAGGACTAGCGGGATCTCCTACGAGCAGTACTTC. Translating it yields CASSLRTSGISYEQYF.

This sequence joins TRBV28 and TRBJ2-7; 9 bases are shared with TRBD1. V shed 3 bases and J 1 base; nucleotides not matched to a gene: 4. Germline CDR1 and CDR2: MDHEN and SYDVKM. The CDR3 covers 15 residues. DNA for the CDR3: TGTGCCAGCAGTTTGTCCGGGACAGGGTCCTACGAGCAGTACTTC. As protein: CASSLSGTGSYEQYF. Drawing the rest from reference TRBV28 and TRBJ2-7, the complete variable domain is DVKVTQSSRYLVKRTGEKVFLECVQDMDHENMFWYRQDPGLGLRLIYFSYDVKMKEKGDIPEGYSVSREKKERFSLILESASTNQTSMYLCASSLSGTGSYEQYFGPGTRLTVT.

The chain joins TRBV19 to TRBJ2-5, with D possibly TRBD2 on 6 matching bases. With 3 bases removed from V and 3 bases from J, the gap between germline ends came to 8 bases. The CDR3 length is 13 residues. Germline V CDR1 and CDR2: LNHDA, SQIVND (reference sequence). CDR3 sequence (DNA): TGTGCCAGTAGTATGTGGGGGGAAGAGACCCAGTACTTC. This gives the protein CASSMWGEETQYF. The variable domain in full, with the rest retrieved from reference TRBV19 and TRBJ2-5, is DGGITQSPKYLFRKEGQNVTLSCEQNLNHDAMYWYRQDPGQGLRLIYYSQIVNDFQKGDIAEGYSVSREKKESFPLTVTSAQKNPTAFYLCASSMWGEETQYFGPGTRLLVL.

The rearrangement uses TRBV7-2 and TRBJ2-5; tentative D call: TRBD2 (6 bases). Germline-derived CDR1 and CDR2 are SGHTA and FQGNSA. Trimming removed 5 bases at V and 4 bases at J, with 11 bases between. The CDR3 is 13 residues long. The CDR3 region has the DNA TGTGCCAGCAGCGCCCGACTAGGAGAGACCCAGTACTTC. Protein product: CASSARLGETQYF.

This chain connects TRBV28 to TRBJ1-1; 8 nucleotides agree with TRBD1. The V gene end was trimmed by 7 bases and the J gene end by 8 bases; junction bases not matched to a gene: 6. Per germline, CDR1 MDHEN and CDR2 SYDVKM. This CDR3 region has 12 residues. The CDR3 DNA sequence: TGTGCCAGCATACGGGGACAGGCAGAAGCTTTCTTT. Protein product: CASIRGQAEAFF.

The gene calls are TRBV9 and TRBJ1-5, with D maybe TRBD1 (6 bases). The CDR3 sequence is 16 residues long. V was trimmed by 2 bases and J by 1 base, leaving 13 bases between them. CDR1 SGDLS and CDR2 YYNGEE come from the germline V gene. The CDR3 loop is CASSVGGGSSNQPQHF. In DNA, the CDR3 is TGTGCCAGCAGCGTTGGGGGGGGCTCGAGCAATCAGCCCCAGCATTTT.

The CDR3 sequence is CAWAGSSGNTIYF. The CDR3 coding sequence is TGTGCCTGGGCAGGGTCCTCTGGAAACACCATATATTTT. The gene calls are TRBV30 and TRBJ1-3; a possible D gene is TRBD1 (5 bases). This CDR3 spans 13 amino acids. V was pared by 5 bases and J by 0 bases, with 8 bases between. Germline values: CDR1 GTSNPN, CDR2 SVGIG (reference sequence).

The gene calls are TRBV7-2 and TRBJ2-5, with 9 nucleotides matching TRBD2. V lost 5 bases and J lost 6; bases outside the gene matches: 10. This CDR3 comprises 15 residues. Per the germline V gene, CDR1 is SGHTA and CDR2 is FQGNSA. Here the CDR3 DNA reads TGTGCCAGCAGCCAAGGAGGCCTAGCGGGACAGACCCAGTACTTC. Translation: CASSQGGLAGQTQYF.

The chain couples TRBV28 to TRBJ2-7; D not certain. The germline CDR1 and CDR2 sequences are MDHEN and SYDVKM. This CDR3 contains 13 residues. V was clipped by 6 bases and J by 2 bases, with 11 bases between them. CDR3 in DNA: TGTGCCAGCAGGCGGCTCTTTCCCTACGAGCAGTACTTC. Its protein is CASRRLFPYEQYF.

This clone was seen just once. The chain combines TRBV6-5 with TRBJ1-1; TRBD1 matches at 9 bases. Unmatched junction bases numbered 5, after V lost 2 bases and J lost 1 base. Germline CDR1 MNHEY, CDR2 SVGAGI. The CDR3 totals 16 residues. Here the CDR3 reads CASSYPRQGGNTEAFF. The CDR3, as DNA: TGTGCCAGCAGTTACCCCCGACAGGGGGGGAACACTGAAGCTTTCTTT.

This clone was seen just once. CDR3 sequence: CAIRTTVNTEAFF. The CDR3 nucleotides read TGTGCCATCAGAACGACAGTGAACACTGAAGCTTTCTTT. The chain employs TRBV10-3 and TRBJ1-1; tentative D call: TRBD1 (5 bases). The CDR3 is 13 amino acids. Trimming shortened V by 6 bases and J by 0 bases, and 8 bases separated the two germline ends. From germline, CDR1 is ENHRY and CDR2 SYGVKD.

Here the CDR3 reads CSAEGGSTDTQYF. DNA for the CDR3: TGCAGCGCCGAGGGTGGGAGCACAGATACGCAGTATTTT. The gene calls are TRBV29-1 and TRBJ2-3, with a tentative D call TRBD2 (5 bases). V dropped 7 bases and J dropped 0 bases, with 11 bases sitting between them. CDR3 length equals 13 residues. CDR1 and CDR2 (germline): SQVTM, ANQGSEA.

The chain links TRBV28 to TRBJ2-5; 9 nucleotides match TRBD1. CDR1 and CDR2 from the germline V gene are MDHEN and SYDVKM. Germline trimming cut 2 bases from V and 1 base from J; bases unmatched to any gene: 2. The CDR3 contains 15 residues. Here the CDR3 reads CASSLRDRVQETQYF. In nucleotides, the CDR3 is TGTGCCAGCAGTTTACGGGACAGGGTCCAAGAGACCCAGTACTTC.

A few counts support this clone. The J gene is TRBJ2-1, the V gene TRBV19, with 14 bases identical to TRBD2. Germline trimming cut 5 bases from V and 10 bases from J; bases unmatched to any gene: 7. Germline V gene data show CDR1 as LNHDA and CDR2 as SQIVND (reference sequence). This CDR3 is built from 15 residues. DNA of the CDR3: TGTGCCAGTAGTCTGGGACTAGCGGGAGCGGAAGAGCAGTTCTTC. This translates into CASSLGLAGAEEQFF. Looking up the rest from reference TRBV19 and TRBJ2-1 gives the full variable domain: DGGITQSPKYLFRKEGQNVTLSCEQNLNHDAMYWYRQDPGQGLRLIYYSQIVNDFQKGDIAEGYSVSREKKESFPLTVTSAQKNPTAFYLCASSLGLAGAEEQFFGPGTRLTVL.

The rearrangement joins TRBV28 to TRBJ1-2, with D unresolved. V was cut by 5 bases and J by 5 bases, with 6 bases left in between. This CDR3 comprises 11 residues. Germline CDR1 is MDHEN and CDR2 is SYDVKM. The CDR3 spells CASSTYYGYTF. The CDR3 DNA follows: TGTGCCAGCAGTACATATTATGGCTACACCTTC.

The rearrangement links TRBV11-2 to TRBJ2-1, with a weak D call TRBD2 (5 bases). CDR3 length equals 14 residues. Germline V gene lookup returns CDR1 SGHAT and CDR2 FQNNGV. The V gene lost 3 bases and the J gene lost 10 bases, with 16 bases spanning the gap. The CDR3 DNA reads TGTGCCAGCAGCTTCGGGCTAGCCGGGTTAGAGCAGTTCTTC. Translated, it gives CASSFGLAGLEQFF.

This chain joins TRBV2 and TRBJ2-7; TRBD1 aligns across 7 bases. Germline assignment: CDR1 SNHLY and CDR2 FYNNEI. Trimming took 6 bases from V and 4 from J; bases not matched to a gene: 9. The CDR3 sequence is 14 residues long. CDR3 in DNA: TGTGCCAGCAGCCCACTGACAGGGAATTACGAGCAGTACTTC. Translation: CASSPLTGNYEQYF. Based on the CDR3 plus reference TRBV2 and TRBJ2-7, the full variable domain is EPEVTQTPSHQVTQMGQEVILRCVPISNHLYFYWYRQILGQKVEFLVSFYNNEISEKSEIFDDQFSVERPDGSNFTLKIRSTKLEDSAMYFCASSPLTGNYEQYFGPGTRLTVT.

The chain has TRBV7-9 and TRBJ2-7; D unresolved. CDR3 length equals 15 residues. The V gene's germline CDR1 is SEHNR and CDR2 FQNEAQ (reference sequence). Trimming removed 5 bases from V and 6 bases from J, with 20 bases in between. This CDR3 is CASSHTIEAPGEQYF. In DNA, the CDR3 is TGTGCCAGCAGCCATACTATTGAGGCCCCGGGCGAGCAGTACTTC.

The chain employs TRBV7-6 and TRBJ2-1; 12 bases agree with TRBD2. The length of the CDR3 is 15 residues. V gave up 5 bases and J gave up 13 bases; unmatched junction bases: 12. Germline CDR1 is SGHVS and CDR2 is FNYEAQ. The CDR3 DNA sequence: TGTGCCAGCAGCCTTGGACTAGCGGGAAGGTGGGAACAGTTCTTC. Protein: CASSLGLAGRWEQFF.

The rearrangement uses TRBV7-2 and TRBJ1-2; D is undetermined. CDR1 and CDR2 (germline): SGHTA, FQGNSA. Deletions cut 4 bases from V and 5 bases from J, with 8 bases between. The CDR3 loop spans 12 amino acids. In nucleotides, the CDR3 is TGTGCCAGCAGCTCTACTCCTTATGGCTACACCTTC. Residues: CASSSTPYGYTF.

This clone has a handful of counts. The chain has TRBV29-1 and TRBJ2-1, with 9 nucleotides matching TRBD2. This CDR3 has 14 residues. The germline V gene has CDR1 SQVTM and CDR2 ANQGSEA. V lost 4 bases to trimming and J lost 2 bases; unmatched junction nucleotides: 3. CDR3 region: CSVGGGRAYNEQFF. CDR3 nucleotides: TGCAGCGTTGGGGGCGGGAGGGCCTACAATGAGCAGTTCTTC.

The chain has TRBV28 and TRBJ2-7; 9 nucleotides match TRBD2. Trimming removed 3 bases from V and 0 bases from J; junction bases left unmatched: 9. Germline lookup yields CDR1 MDHEN and CDR2 SYDVKM. The CDR3 is 17 residues long. In DNA, the CDR3 is TGTGCCAGCAGTTTCCCCCCTCTAGCGGGGAGCTCCTACGAGCAGTACTTC. The encoded protein is CASSFPPLAGSSYEQYF.

The V gene is TRBV18, the J gene TRBJ2-7; D unclear. Looked up from germline, CDR1 is KGHSH and CDR2 is LQKENI. V lost 3 bases to trimming and J lost 1 base, with 4 bases between them. This CDR3 has 12 residues. The CDR3 is CASSPPSYEQYF. The CDR3 nucleotides read TGTGCCAGCTCACCCCCGTCCTACGAGCAGTACTTC.

The chain uses TRBV11-2 and TRBJ2-7; D may be TRBD1 (6 bases). Looked up from germline, CDR1 is SGHAT and CDR2 is FQNNGV. Trimming took off 5 bases at V and 3 bases at J, with 14 bases between the two ends. The CDR3 is 14 residues long. The CDR3 DNA follows: TGTGCCAGCAGCCACGGACAGTTCGACTACGAGCAGTACTTC. It translates to CASSHGQFDYEQYF.

V is TRBV14 and J is TRBJ1-1; perhaps TRBD1 as D (5 bases). The CDR3 consists of 15 residues. CDR1 is SGHDN and CDR2 is FVKESK in the germline V gene. Trimming left V 0 bases short and J 4 bases short, with 12 bases between. Written as DNA, the CDR3 is TGTGCCAGCAGCCAAGACAGGGCATTTTCCACTGAAGCTTTCTTT. It is translated as CASSQDRAFSTEAFF.

This chain connects TRBV20-1 to TRBJ1-4; possible D gene TRBD1, 5 bases. CDR1 and CDR2 (germline): DFQATT, SNEGSKA (reference sequence). Trimming took 5 bases from V and 8 from J, leaving 9 bases between them. The CDR3 has 11 amino acids. CDR3 in amino acids: CSAPRQEKLFF. In DNA form, the CDR3 reads TGCAGTGCTCCCCGACAGGAAAAACTGTTTTTT.

V usage is TRBV28 and J usage is TRBJ1-2; unclear D gene. The CDR3 covers 12 residues. V lost 2 bases to trimming and J lost 8 bases, with 9 bases between them. CDR1 MDHEN and CDR2 SYDVKM come from the germline V gene. The CDR3 protein is CASSLGQRGYTF. The CDR3 region has the DNA TGTGCCAGCAGTTTAGGGCAGAGAGGCTACACCTTC.

V usage is TRBV7-9 and J usage is TRBJ2-1, with 12 bases aligning to TRBD2. The V segment lost 4 bases and the J segment 4 bases; nucleotides outside the gene matches: 2. The germline gives CDR1 SEHNR, CDR2 FQNEAQ (reference sequence). This CDR3 contains 15 residues. CDR3 region: CASSSGTSGYNEQFF. CDR3 DNA: TGTGCCAGCAGCTCGGGGACTAGCGGGTACAATGAGCAGTTCTTC.

The chain joins TRBV29-1 to TRBJ1-2; D is unresolved. Trimming removed 4 bases from V and 7 bases from J, with 19 bases in between. Germline lookup yields CDR1 SQVTM and CDR2 ANQGSEA. This CDR3 spans 14 amino acids. The CDR3 nucleotides are TGCAGCGTTGCCCCGGGAACTGGACTCTTTGGCTACACCTTC. Protein: CSVAPGTGLFGYTF.

The V call is TRBV28, the J call TRBJ1-4, with TRBD1 as a possible D gene (5 bases). Germline CDR1 MDHEN, CDR2 SYDVKM. V was trimmed by 5 bases and J by 7 bases, leaving 23 bases between them. This CDR3 spans 17 amino acids. This chain's CDR3 is CASSQSFLGDFSEKLFF. CDR3 nucleotides: TGTGCCAGCAGTCAATCGTTCTTAGGGGATTTCAGTGAAAAACTGTTTTTT.